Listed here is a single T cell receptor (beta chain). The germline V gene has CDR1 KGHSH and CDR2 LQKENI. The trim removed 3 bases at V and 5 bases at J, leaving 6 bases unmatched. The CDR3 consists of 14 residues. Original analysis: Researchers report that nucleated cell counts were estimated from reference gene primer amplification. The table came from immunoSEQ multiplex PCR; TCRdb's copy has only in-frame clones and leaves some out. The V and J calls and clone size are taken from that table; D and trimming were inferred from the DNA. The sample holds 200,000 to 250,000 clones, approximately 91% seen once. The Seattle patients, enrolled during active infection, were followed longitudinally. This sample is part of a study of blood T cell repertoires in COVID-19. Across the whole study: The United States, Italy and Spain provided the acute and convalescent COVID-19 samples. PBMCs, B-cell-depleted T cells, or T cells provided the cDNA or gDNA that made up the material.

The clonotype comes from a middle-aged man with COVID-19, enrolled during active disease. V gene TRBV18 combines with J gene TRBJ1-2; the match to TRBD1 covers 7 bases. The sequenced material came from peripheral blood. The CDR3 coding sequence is TGTGCCAGCTCACCCAGGGACAGCCTGTATGGCTACACCTTC. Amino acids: CASSPRDSLYGYTF.